Below, one T cell receptor (beta chain) is given with its context. Its antigen is still unknown. Relative to the germline gene, one junction end is altered; a read error may explain this. The cDNA was generated through 5'RACE incorporating 10-nucleotide random UMIs. TCRdb redid the calling of the 5' RACE reads with MiXCR, one entry per CDR3 protein. The sample has some 37,000 distinct CDR3 sequences; 13% to 15% are singletons. This record belongs to a study of neurological immune-mediated disorders. The CDR3 contains 16 residues. Germline CDR1 SGHVS, CDR2 FNYEAQ. The study, taken as a whole, reports: Patients with HTLV-1-associated myelopathy showed the most TCR clonal expansion. Those with multiple sclerosis showed the least, falling below healthy controls.

The sequence was collected from a woman aged 50 to 60 with HTLV-1-associated myelopathy (HAM/TSP). V usage is TRBV7-6 and J usage is TRBJ2-7; 8 nucleotides agree with TRBD2. Sequencing was carried out using PBMCs. The CDR3 DNA follows: TGTGTCAGCAGCTTAGAGCCCGGGGGGGAGGTCTACGAGCAGTACTTC. Protein sequence: CVSSLEPGGEVYEQYF.